Presented here are 14 T cell receptor beta chains from one specimen sequenced in a study of blood T cell repertoires in COVID-19. TCRdb keeps only in-frame clones here, not all; method: immunoSEQ multiplex PCR. This sample carries approximately 200,000 clones, 85% of them seen once, and the ten largest clones take about 19%. Sequences were obtained from PBMCs or T cells enriched from blood (not recorded which). The source of these receptors is a man in his forties who had recovered from COVID-19.

The V gene is TRBV9, the J gene TRBJ1-3; D gene uncertain. CDR3 length equals 14 residues. V was clipped by 0 bases and J by 4 bases, with 8 bases between them. Germline assignment: CDR1 SGDLS and CDR2 YYNGEE. CDR3 protein: CASSVEAGGNTIYF. The CDR3, as DNA: TGTGCCAGCAGCGTAGAGGCGGGGGGAAACACCATATATTTT.

The chain combines TRBV28 with TRBJ1-5, with 9 bases aligning to TRBD1. The CDR3 runs to 15 residues. The germline V gene encodes CDR1 MDHEN and CDR2 SYDVKM. V was clipped by 7 bases and J by 3 bases; unmatched bases: 7. The CDR3 DNA follows: TGTGCCAGCAACCGGGACAGGGAACACAATCAGCCCCAGCATTTT. This translates into CASNRDREHNQPQHF. Based on the CDR3 plus reference TRBV28 and TRBJ1-5, the full variable domain is DVKVTQSSRYLVKRTGEKVFLECVQDMDHENMFWYRQDPGLGLRLIYFSYDVKMKEKGDIPEGYSVSREKKERFSLILESASTNQTSMYLCASNRDREHNQPQHFGDGTRLSIL.

The chain carries TRBV24-1 and TRBJ2-2; perhaps TRBD2 as D (6 bases). V lost 5 bases to trimming and J lost 1 base, with 10 bases between them. Germline-derived CDR1 and CDR2 are KGHDR and SFDVKD. The CDR3 is 15 amino acids. CDR3 amino acids: CATSAGLRNTGELFF. The DNA of the CDR3 is TGTGCCACCAGTGCGGGACTCAGGAACACCGGGGAGCTGTTTTTT.

This clone came up many times. This chain links TRBV7-9 with TRBJ1-1; TRBD1 agrees at 10 bases. Germline CDR1 is SEHNR and CDR2 is FQNEAQ (reference sequence). This CDR3 spans 16 amino acids. With V trimmed by 11 bases and J by 1 base, 13 bases remained unmatched. The CDR3 DNA reads TGTGCCGGATCAACGACAGGGGGCAGGAGGAACACTGAAGCTTTCTTT. Translated, it gives CAGSTTGGRRNTEAFF.

The V gene is TRBV19, the J gene TRBJ2-2, with D possibly being TRBD2 (7 bases). Germline lookup yields CDR1 LNHDA and CDR2 SQIVND (reference sequence). This CDR3 has 15 residues. V was cut by 4 bases and J by 4 bases, with 13 bases left in between. The CDR3 DNA is TGTGCCAGTAGTAAGGGGGGGCTCGTCACCGGGGAGCTGTTTTTT. As protein: CASSKGGLVTGELFF.

The V gene is TRBV4-1, the J gene TRBJ2-7; 10 bases agree with TRBD2. CDR1 is MGHRA, CDR2 YSYEKL, per germline. Trimming cost V 0 bases and J 7 bases; bases outside gene matches: 9. This CDR3 is built from 16 residues. CDR3 protein: CASSQEGSGRAGEQYF. In DNA, the CDR3 is TGCGCCAGCAGCCAAGAAGGAAGCGGGAGGGCCGGGGAGCAGTACTTC.

Only a few counts were recorded for this clone. J is TRBJ2-7 and V is TRBV9; 7 bases fit TRBD1. Germline trimming cut 0 bases from V and 0 bases from J; bases unmatched to any gene: 3. Germline CDR1 SGDLS, CDR2 YYNGEE. The CDR3 loop spans 15 amino acids. In nucleotides, the CDR3 is TGTGCCAGCAGCGTAGGGACAGGCGACTCCTACGAGCAGTACTTC. Protein: CASSVGTGDSYEQYF.

The sample holds one count of this clone. The chain employs TRBV4-1 and TRBJ1-5; 7 bases match TRBD1. Losses at the gene ends were 0 bases for V and 7 bases for J; bases not matched to a gene: 9. Germline V gene data show CDR1 as MGHRA and CDR2 as YSYEKL. This CDR3 contains 16 residues. The CDR3 protein is CASSQDSNRGFQPQHF. The CDR3 DNA is TGCGCCAGCAGCCAAGACTCAAACAGGGGTTTCCAGCCCCAGCATTTT.

This clone has only a few counts. The chain is built from TRBV28 and TRBJ1-1, with unresolved D. The CDR3 length is 13 residues. V shed 0 bases and J shed 3 bases, with 5 bases lying between them. CDR1 is MDHEN, CDR2 SYDVKM, per germline. This CDR3 is CASSLWRHTEAFF. DNA for the CDR3: TGTGCCAGCAGTTTATGGCGGCACACTGAAGCTTTCTTT.

V usage is TRBV9 and J usage is TRBJ1-2; the D gene is possibly TRBD1 (5 bases). CDR3 length: 13 residues. Between the trimmed V and J ends, which lost 3 bases and 0 bases, there was a span of 6 bases. Germline V lookup: CDR1 SGDLS, CDR2 YYNGEE. The chain's CDR3 is CASSATANYGYTF. The DNA for the CDR3 is TGTGCCAGCAGCGCGACAGCTAACTATGGCTACACCTTC.

This chain links TRBV5-1 with TRBJ1-6, with TRBD1 matching over 7 bases. The germline CDR1 and CDR2 sequences are SGHRS and YFSETQ. CDR3 length: 14 amino acids. V lost 4 bases, J lost 6 bases, and 4 bases stayed unmatched. CDR3 DNA sequence: TGCGCCAGCAGCCCTGGACAGGCTAATTCACCCCTCCACTTT. Protein: CASSPGQANSPLHF.

The rearrangement uses TRBV7-6 and TRBJ1-2; D gene ambiguous. CDR1 is SGHVS and CDR2 is FNYEAQ in the germline V gene. This CDR3 region has 14 residues. Trimming removed 1 base from V and 5 bases from J, with 11 bases in between. CDR3 amino acids: CASSLVTRSYGYTF. The CDR3 nucleotides are TGTGCCAGCAGCTTAGTAACACGATCGTATGGCTACACCTTC.

The rearrangement joins TRBV19 to TRBJ2-1; 8 nucleotides agree with TRBD1. The length of the CDR3 is 15 residues. Trimming at V came to 3 bases and at J to 3 bases, leaving 4 bases not matched to a gene. The germline CDR1 and CDR2 sequences are LNHDA and SQIVND (reference sequence). The CDR3 loop reads CASSIGQGGYNEQFF. The DNA of the CDR3 is TGTGCCAGTAGTATCGGACAGGGCGGCTACAATGAGCAGTTCTTC.

This clone showed up just once. This chain joins TRBV7-8 and TRBJ2-7; 7 bases align to TRBD2. The length of the CDR3 is 14 residues. V lost 5 bases, J lost 2 bases, and 6 bases stayed unmatched. Germline CDR1 SGHVS, CDR2 FQNEAQ. CDR3: CASSGGSPPYEQYF. As DNA, the CDR3 is TGTGCCAGCAGCGGCGGGAGTCCCCCCTACGAGCAGTACTTC. Full variable domain (missing parts from reference TRBV7-8 and TRBJ2-7): GAGVSQSPRYKVAKRGQDVALRCDPISGHVSLFWYQQALGQGPEFLTYFQNEAQLDKSGLPSDRFFAERPEGSVSTLKIQRTQQEDSAVYLCASSGGSPPYEQYFGPGTRLTVT.